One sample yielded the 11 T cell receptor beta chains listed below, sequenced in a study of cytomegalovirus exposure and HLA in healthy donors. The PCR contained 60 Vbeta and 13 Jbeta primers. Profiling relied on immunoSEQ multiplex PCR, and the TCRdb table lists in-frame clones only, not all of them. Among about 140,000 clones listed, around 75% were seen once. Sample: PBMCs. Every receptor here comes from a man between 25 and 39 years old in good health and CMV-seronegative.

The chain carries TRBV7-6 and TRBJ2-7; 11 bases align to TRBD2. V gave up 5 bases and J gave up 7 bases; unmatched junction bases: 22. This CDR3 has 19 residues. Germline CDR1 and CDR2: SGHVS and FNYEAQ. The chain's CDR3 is CASSLGGLAGGPRLGEQYF. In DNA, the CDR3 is TGTGCCAGCAGCCTAGGCGGGCTAGCGGGAGGCCCCCGATTGGGAGAGCAGTACTTC.

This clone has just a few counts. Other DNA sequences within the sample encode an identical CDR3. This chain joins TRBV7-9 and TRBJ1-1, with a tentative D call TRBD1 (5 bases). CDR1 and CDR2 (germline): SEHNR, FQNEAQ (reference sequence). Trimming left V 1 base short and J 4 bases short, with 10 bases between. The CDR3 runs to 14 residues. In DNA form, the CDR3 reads TGTGCCAGCAGCTTAGGCGGGGGATCCACTGAAGCTTTCTTT. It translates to CASSLGGGSTEAFF.

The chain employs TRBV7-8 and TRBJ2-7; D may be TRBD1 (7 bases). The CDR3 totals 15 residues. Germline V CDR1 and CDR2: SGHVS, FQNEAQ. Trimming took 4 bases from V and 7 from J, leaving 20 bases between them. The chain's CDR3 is CASSSSDRARGEQYF. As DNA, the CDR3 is TGTGCCAGCAGCTCCTCCGACAGGGCTCGGGGGGAGCAGTACTTC.

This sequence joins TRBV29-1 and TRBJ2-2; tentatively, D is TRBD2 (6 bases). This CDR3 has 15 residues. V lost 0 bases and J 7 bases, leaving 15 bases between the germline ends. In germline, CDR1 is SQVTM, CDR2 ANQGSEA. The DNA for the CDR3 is TGCAGCGTTGAAGATCGGCGGGGCGGTAACGGGGAGCTGTTTTTT. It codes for CSVEDRRGGNGELFF.

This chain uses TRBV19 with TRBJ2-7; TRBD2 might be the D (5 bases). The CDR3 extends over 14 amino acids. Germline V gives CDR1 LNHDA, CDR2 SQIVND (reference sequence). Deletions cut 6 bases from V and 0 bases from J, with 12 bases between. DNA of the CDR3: TGTGCCAGTAGCCTCCGCGGGCCCTCCTACGAGCAGTACTTC. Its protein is CASSLRGPSYEQYF.

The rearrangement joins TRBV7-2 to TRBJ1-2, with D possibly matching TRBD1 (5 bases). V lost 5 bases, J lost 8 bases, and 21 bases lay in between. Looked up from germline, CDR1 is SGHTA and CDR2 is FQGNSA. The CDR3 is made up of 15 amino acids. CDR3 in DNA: TGTGCCAGCAGCCGATCGACAGTTGTCTATGGAGGCTACACCTTC. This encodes CASSRSTVVYGGYTF.

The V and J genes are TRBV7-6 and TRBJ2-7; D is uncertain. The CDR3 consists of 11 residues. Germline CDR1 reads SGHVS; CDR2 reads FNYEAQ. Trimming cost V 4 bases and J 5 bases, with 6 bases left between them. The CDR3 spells CASSSVNEQYF. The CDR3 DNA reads TGTGCCAGCAGCTCAGTAAACGAGCAGTACTTC.

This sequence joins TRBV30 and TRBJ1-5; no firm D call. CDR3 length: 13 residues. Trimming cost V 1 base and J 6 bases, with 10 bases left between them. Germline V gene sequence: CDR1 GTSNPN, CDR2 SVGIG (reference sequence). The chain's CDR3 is CAWSATGGQPQHF. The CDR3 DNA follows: TGTGCCTGGAGTGCGACTGGCGGTCAGCCCCAGCATTTT. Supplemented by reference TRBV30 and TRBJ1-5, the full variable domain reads SQTIHQWPATLVQPVGSPLSLECTVEGTSNPNLYWYRQAAGRGLQLLFYSVGIGQISSEVPQNLSASRPQDRQFILSSKKLLLSDSGFYLCAWSATGGQPQHFGDGTRLSIL.

The CDR3: CASSLAGGLTYGYTF. CDR3 nucleotides: TGTGCCAGCAGCTTAGCGGGAGGGCTTACCTATGGCTACACCTTC. This chain links TRBV7-9 with TRBJ1-2; unclear D gene. This CDR3 comprises 15 residues. Per germline, CDR1 SEHNR and CDR2 FQNEAQ (reference sequence). Trimming removed 0 bases at V and 4 bases at J, with 12 bases between.

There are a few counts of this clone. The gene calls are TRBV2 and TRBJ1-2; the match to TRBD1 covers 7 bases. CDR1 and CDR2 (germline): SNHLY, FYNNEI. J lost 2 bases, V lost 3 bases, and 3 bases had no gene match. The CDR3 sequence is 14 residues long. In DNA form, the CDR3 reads TGTGCCAGCAGTGACCCGACAGGGAACTATGGCTACACCTTC. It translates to CASSDPTGNYGYTF.

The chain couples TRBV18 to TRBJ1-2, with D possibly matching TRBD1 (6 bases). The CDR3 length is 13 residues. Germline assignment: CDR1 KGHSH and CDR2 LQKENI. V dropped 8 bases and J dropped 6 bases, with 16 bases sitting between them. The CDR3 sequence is CASASGQGNGYTF. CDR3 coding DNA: TGTGCCAGCGCCTCGGGGCAGGGGAATGGCTACACCTTC. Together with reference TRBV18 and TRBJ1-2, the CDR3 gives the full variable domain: NAGVMQNPRHLVRRRGQEARLRCSPMKGHSHVYWYRQLPEEGLKFMVYLQKENIIDESGMPKERFSAEFPKEGPSILRIQQVVRGDSAAYFCASASGQGNGYTFGSGTRLTVV.